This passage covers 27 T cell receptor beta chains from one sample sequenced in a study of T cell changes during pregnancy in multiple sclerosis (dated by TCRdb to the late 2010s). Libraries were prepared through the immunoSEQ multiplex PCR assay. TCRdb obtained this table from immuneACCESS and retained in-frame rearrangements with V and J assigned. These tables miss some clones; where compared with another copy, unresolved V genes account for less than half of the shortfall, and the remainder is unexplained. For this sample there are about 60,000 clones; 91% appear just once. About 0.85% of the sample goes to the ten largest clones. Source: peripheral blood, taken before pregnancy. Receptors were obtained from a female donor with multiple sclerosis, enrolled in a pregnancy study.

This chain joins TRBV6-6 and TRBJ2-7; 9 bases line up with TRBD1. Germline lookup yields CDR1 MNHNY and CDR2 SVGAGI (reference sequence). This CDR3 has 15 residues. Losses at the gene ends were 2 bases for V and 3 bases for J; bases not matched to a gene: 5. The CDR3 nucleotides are TGTGCCAGCAGTTACCCTAAGGGACAGGGCTACGAGCAGTACTTC. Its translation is CASSYPKGQGYEQYF.

The DNA for the CDR3 is TGTGCCAGCAGCTTATTAGGGGGGGACACTGAAGCTTTCTTT. It codes for CASSLLGGDTEAFF. The chain recombines TRBV7-2 with TRBJ1-1; D is possibly TRBD1 (6 bases). The germline CDR1 and CDR2 sequences are SGHTA and FQGNSA. The CDR3 runs to 14 residues. V dropped 2 bases and J dropped 3 bases, with 10 bases sitting between them.

The CDR3 bases are TGTGCCAGCAGCGATGGGGCCTCTGGGGCCAACGTCCTGACTTTC. Amino acid sequence: CASSDGASGANVLTF. This chain links TRBV9 with TRBJ2-6, with a weak D call TRBD1 (5 bases). The CDR3 is 15 residues long. Germline assignment: CDR1 SGDLS and CDR2 YYNGEE. Trimming shortened V by 3 bases and J by 0 bases, and 7 bases separated the two germline ends.

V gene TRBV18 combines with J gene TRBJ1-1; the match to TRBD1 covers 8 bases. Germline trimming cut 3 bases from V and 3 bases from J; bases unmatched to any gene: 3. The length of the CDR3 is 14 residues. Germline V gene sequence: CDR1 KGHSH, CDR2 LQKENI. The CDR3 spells CASSPDRVYTEAFF. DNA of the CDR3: TGTGCCAGCTCACCGGACAGGGTTTACACTGAAGCTTTCTTT.

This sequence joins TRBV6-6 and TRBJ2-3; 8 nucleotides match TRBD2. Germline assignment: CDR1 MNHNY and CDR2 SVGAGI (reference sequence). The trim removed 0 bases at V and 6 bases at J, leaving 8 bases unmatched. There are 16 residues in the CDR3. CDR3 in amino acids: CASSYSVQAGADTQYF. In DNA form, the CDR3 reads TGTGCCAGCAGTTACTCGGTGCAAGCGGGAGCGGATACGCAGTATTTT.

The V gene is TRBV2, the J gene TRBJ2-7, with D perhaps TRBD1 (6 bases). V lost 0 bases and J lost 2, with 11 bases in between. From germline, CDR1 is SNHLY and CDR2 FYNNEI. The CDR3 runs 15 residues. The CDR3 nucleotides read TGTGCCAGCAGTGAAGCGGGGACACATACCTACGAGCAGTACTTC. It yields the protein CASSEAGTHTYEQYF.

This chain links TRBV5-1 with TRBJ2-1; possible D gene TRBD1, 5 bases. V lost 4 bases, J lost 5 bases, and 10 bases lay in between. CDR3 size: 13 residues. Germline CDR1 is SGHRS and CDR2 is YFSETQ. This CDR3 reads CASSRPTDNEQFF. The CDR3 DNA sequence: TGCGCCAGCAGCCGACCGACAGACAATGAGCAGTTCTTC.

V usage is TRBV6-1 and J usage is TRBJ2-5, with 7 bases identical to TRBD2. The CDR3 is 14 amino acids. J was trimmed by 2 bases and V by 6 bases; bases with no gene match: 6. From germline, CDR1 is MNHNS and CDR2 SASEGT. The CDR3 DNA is TGTGCCAGCAGAGCCCTAGCGGCGCAAGAGACCCAGTACTTC. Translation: CASRALAAQETQYF.

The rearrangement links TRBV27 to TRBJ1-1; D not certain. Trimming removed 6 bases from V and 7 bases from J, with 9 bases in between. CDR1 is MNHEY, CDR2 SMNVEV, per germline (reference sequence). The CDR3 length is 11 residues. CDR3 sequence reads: CASSRGGEAFF. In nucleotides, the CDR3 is TGTGCCAGCAGCCGCGGCGGTGAAGCTTTCTTT.

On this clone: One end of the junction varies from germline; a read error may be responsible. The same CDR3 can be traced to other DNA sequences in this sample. The CDR3 sequence: CASSPWREGYEQYF. CDR3 DNA sequence: TGCGCCAGTAGCCCCTGGAGGGAGGGCTACGAGCAGTACTTC. The chain recombines TRBV4-1 with TRBJ2-7, with 7 positions matching TRBD2. The germline CDR1 and CDR2 sequences are MGHRA and YSYEKL. There are 14 residues in the CDR3.

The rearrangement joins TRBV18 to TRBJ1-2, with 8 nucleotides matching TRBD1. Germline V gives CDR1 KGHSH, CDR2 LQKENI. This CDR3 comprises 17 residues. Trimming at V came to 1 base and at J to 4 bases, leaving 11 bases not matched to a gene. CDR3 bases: TGTGCCAGCTCACCACTCGCCGCTAGGACAGGGTCCTATGGCTACACCTTC. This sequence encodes CASSPLAARTGSYGYTF.

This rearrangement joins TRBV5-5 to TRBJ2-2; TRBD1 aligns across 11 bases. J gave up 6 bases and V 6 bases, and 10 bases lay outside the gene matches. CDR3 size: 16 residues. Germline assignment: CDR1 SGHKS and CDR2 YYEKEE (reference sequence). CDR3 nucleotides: TGTGCCAGCACCGTGGGACAGGGGGACCCCGCCGGGGAGCTGTTTTTT. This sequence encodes CASTVGQGDPAGELFF.

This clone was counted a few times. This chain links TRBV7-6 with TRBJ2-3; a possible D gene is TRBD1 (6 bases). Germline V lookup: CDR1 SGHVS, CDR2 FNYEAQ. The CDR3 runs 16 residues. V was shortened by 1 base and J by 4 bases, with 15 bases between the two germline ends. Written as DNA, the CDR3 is TGTGCCAGCAGCTTAGGAGGCAGGGGTACATCAGATACGCAGTATTTT. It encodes CASSLGGRGTSDTQYF.

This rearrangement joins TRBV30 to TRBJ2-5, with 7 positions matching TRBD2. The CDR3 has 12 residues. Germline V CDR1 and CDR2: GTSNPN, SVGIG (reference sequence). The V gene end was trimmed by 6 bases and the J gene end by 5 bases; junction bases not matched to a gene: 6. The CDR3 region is CACVVAGETQYF. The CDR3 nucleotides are TGTGCCTGTGTGGTAGCGGGCGAGACCCAGTACTTC.

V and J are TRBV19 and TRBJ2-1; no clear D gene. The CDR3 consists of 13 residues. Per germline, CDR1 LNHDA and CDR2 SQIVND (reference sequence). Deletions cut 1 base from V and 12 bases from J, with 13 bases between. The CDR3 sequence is CASSIGNGERQFF. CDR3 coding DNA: TGTGCCAGTAGTATAGGAAACGGAGAGAGGCAGTTCTTC.

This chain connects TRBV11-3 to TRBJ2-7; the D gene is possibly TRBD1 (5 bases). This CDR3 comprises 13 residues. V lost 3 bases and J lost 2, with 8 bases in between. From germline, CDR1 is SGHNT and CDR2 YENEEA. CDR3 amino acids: CASSLTATYEQYF. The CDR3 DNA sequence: TGTGCCAGCAGCTTGACAGCAACCTACGAGCAGTACTTC.

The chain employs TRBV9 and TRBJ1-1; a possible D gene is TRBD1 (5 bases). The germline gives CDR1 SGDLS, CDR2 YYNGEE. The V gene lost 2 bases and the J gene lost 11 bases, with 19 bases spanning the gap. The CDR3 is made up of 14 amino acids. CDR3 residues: CASSVGLEGHGAFF. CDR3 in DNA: TGTGCCAGCAGCGTGGGACTGGAGGGTCATGGGGCTTTCTTT.

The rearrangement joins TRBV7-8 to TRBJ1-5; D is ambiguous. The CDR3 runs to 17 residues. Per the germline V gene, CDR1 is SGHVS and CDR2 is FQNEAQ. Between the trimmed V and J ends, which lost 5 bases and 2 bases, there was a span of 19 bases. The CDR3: CASSTGPGAVGNQPQHF. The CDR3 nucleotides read TGTGCCAGCAGCACCGGCCCCGGAGCCGTCGGCAATCAGCCCCAGCATTTT.

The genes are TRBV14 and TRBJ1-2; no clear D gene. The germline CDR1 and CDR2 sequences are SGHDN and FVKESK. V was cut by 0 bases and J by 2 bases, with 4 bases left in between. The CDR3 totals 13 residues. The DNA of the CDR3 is TGTGCCAGCAGCCAAGACGGGAACTATGGCTACACCTTC. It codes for CASSQDGNYGYTF.

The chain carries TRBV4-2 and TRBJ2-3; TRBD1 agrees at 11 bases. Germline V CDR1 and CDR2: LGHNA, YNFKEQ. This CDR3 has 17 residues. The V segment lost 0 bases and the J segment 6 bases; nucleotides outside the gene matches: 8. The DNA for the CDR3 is TGTGCCAGCAGCCAAGATGATGGACAGGGGGCTTTGGATACGCAGTATTTT. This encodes CASSQDDGQGALDTQYF.

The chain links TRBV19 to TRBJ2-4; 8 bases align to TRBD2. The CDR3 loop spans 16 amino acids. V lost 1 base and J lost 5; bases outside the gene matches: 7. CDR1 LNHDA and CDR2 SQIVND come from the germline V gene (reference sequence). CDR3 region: CASSIAGGGPQNIQYF. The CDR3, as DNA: TGTGCCAGTAGTATAGCTGGCGGGGGGCCTCAAAACATTCAGTACTTC.

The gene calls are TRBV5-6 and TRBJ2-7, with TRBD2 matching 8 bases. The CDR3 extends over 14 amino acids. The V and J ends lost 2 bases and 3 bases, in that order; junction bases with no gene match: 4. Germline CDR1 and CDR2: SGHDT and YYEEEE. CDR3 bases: TGTGCCAGCAGCTTCCGGGGGGGCCTCTACGAGCAGTACTTC. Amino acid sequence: CASSFRGGLYEQYF.

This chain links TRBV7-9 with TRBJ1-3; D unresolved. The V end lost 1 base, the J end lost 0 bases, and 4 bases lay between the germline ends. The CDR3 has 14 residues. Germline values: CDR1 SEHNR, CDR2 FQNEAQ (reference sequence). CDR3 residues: CASSLDNSGNTIYF. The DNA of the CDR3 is TGTGCCAGCAGCTTAGACAACTCTGGAAACACCATATATTTT.

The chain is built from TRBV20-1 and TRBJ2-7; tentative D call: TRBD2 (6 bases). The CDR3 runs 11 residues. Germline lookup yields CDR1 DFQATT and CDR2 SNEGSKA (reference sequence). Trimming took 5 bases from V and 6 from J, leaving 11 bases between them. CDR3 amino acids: CSAWGLFEQYF. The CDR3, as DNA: TGCAGTGCTTGGGGACTTTTCGAGCAGTACTTC.

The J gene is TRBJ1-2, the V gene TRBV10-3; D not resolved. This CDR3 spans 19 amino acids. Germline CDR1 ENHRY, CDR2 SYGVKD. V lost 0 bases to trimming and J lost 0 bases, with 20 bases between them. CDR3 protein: CAISESRVRRLLANYGYTF. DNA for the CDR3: TGTGCCATCAGTGAGTCTCGGGTCAGACGACTCCTAGCTAACTATGGCTACACCTTC.

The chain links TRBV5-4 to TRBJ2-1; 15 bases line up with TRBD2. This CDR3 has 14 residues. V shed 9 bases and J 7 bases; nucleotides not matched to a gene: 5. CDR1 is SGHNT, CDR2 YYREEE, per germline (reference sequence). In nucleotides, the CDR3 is TGTGCCATCATGGGACTAGCGGGGGGTAATGAGCAGTTCTTC. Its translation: CAIMGLAGGNEQFF.

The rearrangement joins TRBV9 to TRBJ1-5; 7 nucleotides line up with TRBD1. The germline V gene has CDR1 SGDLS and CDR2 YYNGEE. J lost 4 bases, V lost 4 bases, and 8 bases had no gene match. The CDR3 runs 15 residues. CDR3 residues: CASSLDRVGNQPQHF. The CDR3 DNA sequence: TGTGCCAGCAGCCTCGACAGGGTAGGGAATCAGCCCCAGCATTTT. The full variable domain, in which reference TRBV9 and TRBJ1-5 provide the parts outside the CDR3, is DSGVTQTPKHLITATGQRVTLRCSPRSGDLSVYWYQQSLDQGLQFLIQYYNGEERAKGNILERFSAQQFPDLHSELNLSSLELGDSALYFCASSLDRVGNQPQHFGDGTRLSIL.